A single sample gave rise to the 21 T cell receptor beta chains below, sequenced in a study of shared clonotypes between healthy human individuals. CD45RO-negative, CCR7-selected cells formed the naive CD8 fraction, which excluded terminally differentiated effector memory CD45RA+ cells. TCRdb's table, derived via immunoSEQ multiplex PCR, lists solely in-frame clones and lacks some. The top ten clones hold nearly 25% of a sample with 750,000 to 1,000,000 clones, about 91% of them seen once. The sequenced sample was naive CD8+ T cells sorted from blood. Receptors originate from a man aged 25 to 40 in good health.

Points on this clone: The same CDR3 arises from other DNA sequences in this sample as well. V usage is TRBV6-6 and J usage is TRBJ2-7, with D possibly called TRBD1 or TRBD2 (5 bases each). Germline V gene lookup returns CDR1 MNHNY and CDR2 SVGAGI (reference sequence). The CDR3 loop spans 16 amino acids. V lost 3 bases and J lost 1, with 16 bases in between. CDR3 sequence: CASSYLGGVSSYEQYF. In DNA form, the CDR3 reads TGTGCCAGCAGTTATCTTGGGGGAGTCTCATCCTACGAGCAGTACTTC.

The CDR3 coding sequence is TGTGCCAGCAGCTTTAAGGGAGCTCCGACAGATACGCAGTATTTT. The encoded protein is CASSFKGAPTDTQYF. This sequence joins TRBV7-9 and TRBJ2-3; D perhaps matches TRBD2 (5 bases). V lost 3 bases and J lost 3, with 13 bases in between. This CDR3 spans 15 amino acids. Per germline, CDR1 SEHNR and CDR2 FQNEAQ (reference sequence).

The V call is TRBV1, the J call TRBJ1-1; the DNA was not used to check the table's D call, TRBD1. TRBV1 corresponds to a pseudogene. This CDR3 has 15 residues. The CDR3 DNA reads TGCACCAGCAGCCAGAAGCGGACAGGGGAAACTGAAGCTTTCTTT. Residues: CTSSQKRTGETEAFF.

This chain connects TRBV9 to TRBJ2-1; D call uncertain. The V gene's germline CDR1 is SGDLS and CDR2 YYNGEE. Trimming cost V 3 bases and J 0 bases, with 10 bases left between them. The CDR3 length is 15 residues. The CDR3 DNA follows: TGTGCCAGCAGCGAGAGCCTATCCTCCTACAATGAGCAGTTCTTC. It codes for CASSESLSSYNEQFF.

On this clone: This same CDR3 is encoded by further DNA sequences in the sample. The J gene is TRBJ2-3, the V gene TRBV7-3; 13 positions match TRBD2. V dropped 2 bases and J dropped 1; count of bases not matched to a gene: 0. Germline assignment: CDR1 SGHTA and CDR2 FQGTGA. This CDR3 contains 16 residues. Here the CDR3 DNA reads TGTGCCAGCAGCTTAGGACTAGCGGGAGGCACAGATACGCAGTATTTT. It specifies CASSLGLAGGTDTQYF.

The rearrangement uses TRBV30 and TRBJ1-1; D might be TRBD1 (5 bases). CDR3 length equals 15 residues. CDR1 GTSNPN and CDR2 SVGIG come from the germline V gene (reference sequence). Trimming removed 2 bases from V and 5 bases from J, with 18 bases in between. This CDR3 is CAWSPGTFEGTEAFF. CDR3 DNA: TGTGCCTGGAGTCCCGGGACCTTCGAGGGTACTGAAGCTTTCTTT. Together with reference TRBV30 and TRBJ1-1, the CDR3 gives the full variable domain: SQTIHQWPATLVQPVGSPLSLECTVEGTSNPNLYWYRQAAGRGLQLLFYSVGIGQISSEVPQNLSASRPQDRQFILSSKKLLLSDSGFYLCAWSPGTFEGTEAFFGQGTRLTVV.

This clone was seen a handful of times. V gene TRBV28 combines with J gene TRBJ2-7; D is tentatively TRBD1 or TRBD2 (5 bases each). The CDR3 is 14 amino acids. The V and J ends lost 5 bases and 7 bases respectively, with 18 bases between them. CDR1 MDHEN and CDR2 SYDVKM come from the germline V gene. CDR3 DNA sequence: TGTGCCAGCAGTCCGGGGCCAACCCTGGGAGAGCAGTACTTC. The encoded protein is CASSPGPTLGEQYF. Combining the CDR3 with reference TRBV28 and TRBJ2-7 gives the whole variable domain DVKVTQSSRYLVKRTGEKVFLECVQDMDHENMFWYRQDPGLGLRLIYFSYDVKMKEKGDIPEGYSVSREKKERFSLILESASTNQTSMYLCASSPGPTLGEQYFGPGTRLTVT.

The chain carries TRBV6-6 and TRBJ2-1; 10 nucleotides agree with TRBD2. Germline values: CDR1 MNHNY, CDR2 SVGAGI (reference sequence). This CDR3 is built from 16 residues. Trimming removed 5 bases from V and 2 bases from J; junction bases left unmatched: 6. CDR3 coding DNA: TGTGCCAGCAGTCTTCAGCGGGAGGGCCCCTACAATGAGCAGTTCTTC. Its translation: CASSLQREGPYNEQFF.

This clone has only one observation. The CDR3 is CASRSPGQWNNEQFF. In DNA form, the CDR3 reads TGTGCCAGCAGGTCCCCGGGACAGTGGAACAATGAGCAGTTCTTC. The rearrangement uses TRBV28 and TRBJ2-1; 7 bases agree with TRBD1. The CDR3 length is 15 residues. The germline V gene encodes CDR1 MDHEN and CDR2 SYDVKM. V gave up 6 bases and J gave up 5 bases; unmatched junction bases: 10.

This chain uses TRBV7-9 with TRBJ1-2, with D perhaps TRBD1 (5 bases). Trimming shortened V by 2 bases and J by 8 bases, and 18 bases separated the two germline ends. From germline, CDR1 is SEHNR and CDR2 FQNEAQ (reference sequence). The CDR3 spans 15 residues. CDR3 region: CASSLYPGPREGYTF. For the CDR3, the DNA is TGTGCCAGCAGCTTATACCCGGGACCAAGAGAAGGCTACACCTTC.

CDR3 sequence reads: CASSPRQNYEQYF. CDR3 in DNA: TGTGCCAGCAGCCCCAGACAAAACTACGAGCAGTACTTC. The chain joins TRBV7-9 to TRBJ2-7; D call uncertain. V was pared by 5 bases and J by 3 bases, with 11 bases between. In germline, CDR1 is SEHNR, CDR2 FQNEAQ (reference sequence). This CDR3 comprises 13 residues.

The chain combines TRBV7-9 with TRBJ1-2, with 7 nucleotides matching TRBD1. Germline V gene lookup returns CDR1 SEHNR and CDR2 FQNEAQ (reference sequence). Germline trimming cut 5 bases from V and 8 bases from J; bases unmatched to any gene: 5. This CDR3 has 12 amino acids. CDR3 protein: CASSGSGGGYTF. The CDR3 DNA sequence: TGTGCCAGCAGCGGTTCAGGGGGAGGCTACACCTTC.

This chain connects TRBV27 to TRBJ2-1, with 7 nucleotides matching TRBD1. This CDR3 is 14 amino acids long. CDR1 is MNHEY, CDR2 SMNVEV, per germline (reference sequence). The V and J ends lost 6 bases and 2 bases, in that order; junction bases with no gene match: 4. CDR3 DNA: TGTGCCAGCAGCCGGACAGGAACCTACAATGAGCAGTTCTTC. Translating gives CASSRTGTYNEQFF.

J is TRBJ2-1 and V is TRBV5-1; 12 nucleotides agree with TRBD2. The CDR3 length is 16 residues. Germline V gives CDR1 SGHRS, CDR2 YFSETQ. V was pared by 0 bases and J by 8 bases, with 6 bases of the junction left unmatched. DNA for the CDR3: TGCGCCAGCAGCTTGGCACTAGCGGGAGGAATCGATGAGCAGTTCTTC. Translating gives CASSLALAGGIDEQFF. Looking up the rest from reference TRBV5-1 and TRBJ2-1 gives the full variable domain: KAGVTQTPRYLIKTRGQQVTLSCSPISGHRSVSWYQQTPGQGLQFLFEYFSETQRNKGNFPGRFSGRQFSNSRSEMNVSTLELGDSALYLCASSLALAGGIDEQFFGPGTRLTVL.

J is TRBJ2-3 and V is TRBV7-2, with D possibly matching TRBD1 (6 bases). Germline CDR1 SGHTA, CDR2 FQGNSA. This CDR3 region has 15 residues. V was cut by 1 base and J by 2 bases, with 10 bases left in between. The CDR3 bases are TGTGCCAGCAGCTTAGGGCACAGGGCCACAGATACGCAGTATTTT. Translating gives CASSLGHRATDTQYF.

This rearrangement joins TRBV29-1 to TRBJ1-1, with 10 bases fitting TRBD1. The V segment lost 0 bases and the J segment 6 bases; nucleotides outside the gene matches: 4. The CDR3 has 14 residues. Germline CDR1 reads SQVTM; CDR2 reads ANQGSEA. CDR3 nucleotide sequence: TGCAGCGTTGAAGACTTGGGACAGGGGTCTGAAGCTTTCTTT. Translating gives CSVEDLGQGSEAFF.

This chain joins TRBV18 and TRBJ2-1, with TRBD2 matching 10 bases. CDR1 is KGHSH and CDR2 is LQKENI in the germline V gene. This CDR3 is 17 amino acids long. Germline trimming cut 1 base from V and 3 bases from J; bases unmatched to any gene: 6. The CDR3 loop is CASSPRTSGKGYNEQFF. The CDR3 DNA follows: TGTGCCAGCTCACCACGGACTAGCGGAAAGGGCTACAATGAGCAGTTCTTC.

The rearrangement uses TRBV27 and TRBJ1-2; the D is unclear. Germline V gives CDR1 MNHEY, CDR2 SMNVEV (reference sequence). V was cut by 0 bases and J by 8 bases, with 19 bases left in between. This CDR3 region has 16 residues. The CDR3 nucleotides are TGTGCCAGCAGTTTATCGCCTTACAAGGGAATGGAGGGCTACACCTTC. It translates to CASSLSPYKGMEGYTF.

CDR3 in DNA: TGTGCCGTCCGCCTGGCGGGTGAAAACAATGAGCAGTTCTTC. This codes for CAVRLAGENNEQFF. The V and J genes are TRBV10-3 and TRBJ2-1, with D possibly matching TRBD2 (5 bases). V was pared by 11 bases and J by 5 bases, with 19 bases between. The CDR3 contains 14 residues. Germline V gives CDR1 ENHRY, CDR2 SYGVKD.

This chain links TRBV7-6 with TRBJ1-2; tentatively, D is TRBD1 (5 bases). Germline CDR1 reads SGHVS; CDR2 reads FNYEAQ. Between the trimmed V and J ends, which lost 2 bases and 8 bases, there was a span of 12 bases. The CDR3 spans 13 residues. Here the CDR3 reads CASSLSGDGGYTF. The CDR3 coding sequence is TGTGCCAGCAGCTTATCGGGGGACGGAGGCTACACCTTC.

This chain joins TRBV11-2 and TRBJ2-1; D remains unclear. Between the trimmed V and J ends, which lost 2 bases and 7 bases, there was a span of 12 bases. From germline, CDR1 is SGHAT and CDR2 FQNNGV. This CDR3 spans 14 amino acids. CDR3 DNA: TGTGCCAGCAGCTTAAGACCCGTCGGGAATGAGCAGTTCTTC. Its translation is CASSLRPVGNEQFF.